The present T cell receptor (beta chain) was sequenced within a study of chemoradiotherapy in HPV16-positive cancers. The assay was immunoSEQ multiplex PCR, and TCRdb's table has in-frame clones only and misses some. The profile shows about 7,900 clones, 85% to 90% of them singletons. The germline V gene has CDR1 SGHDT and CDR2 YYEEEE. V gave up 2 bases and J gave up 6 bases; unmatched junction bases: 9. The CDR3 runs 16 residues. Study conclusions and caveats: Only two HPV16-positive patients supplied the functional HPV-specificity definition. Non-HPV-specific T cells did not expand in tumors during treatment, whereas candidate HPV-specific clones and E7-related motifs did.

This clone was detected a few times. The antigen remains undetermined. Sequences were derived from blood, sampled from a patient who underwent chemoradiotherapy. This chain uses TRBV5-6 with TRBJ2-1, with TRBD2 matching 9 bases. The TCR was taken from a human donor with HPV-associated anogenital cancer. CDR3 protein: CASSFWGTSYFNEQFF. The CDR3 DNA sequence: TGTGCCAGCAGCTTTTGGGGGACTAGCTACTTCAATGAGCAGTTCTTC.